The 24 T cell receptor beta chains listed next were all sequenced from one sample in a study of vaccination effects on CD4 cells after COVID-19. Their antigens remain unidentified. Researchers isolated CD4+ T cells once 9 to 11 days of culture had elapsed. Each participant was administered two doses of either the BNT162b2 or the mRNA-1273 vaccine. TCRdb keeps only in-frame clones here, not all; method: immunoSEQ multiplex PCR. The sample lists tens of thousands of clones; roughly 80% were seen once. The sample here was CD4+ T cells from PBMCs cultured without peptide, taken after COVID-19 vaccination. The receptor set was obtained from a human donor who received a COVID-19 vaccine.

This chain joins TRBV5-1 and TRBJ2-3; 12 nucleotides match TRBD2. CDR1 and CDR2 from the germline V gene are SGHRS and YFSETQ. V gave up 3 bases and J gave up 2 bases; unmatched junction bases: 7. The CDR3 consists of 17 residues. The CDR3 here is CASSYGLAGTNTDTQYF. The CDR3 DNA is TGCGCCAGCAGCTATGGACTAGCGGGGACAAACACAGATACGCAGTATTTT.

The chain employs TRBV29-1 and TRBJ2-3; D is perhaps TRBD1 (6 bases). Germline CDR1 reads SQVTM; CDR2 reads ANQGSEA. V lost 5 bases, J lost 2 bases, and 17 bases lay in between. The CDR3 is 15 amino acids. The CDR3 loop reads CSVTLLTGATDTQYF. CDR3 bases: TGCAGCGTTACCCTCCTGACAGGCGCCACAGATACGCAGTATTTT.

With regard to this clone: The germline gene is not matched at one end of the junction; a read error may be the cause. The rearrangement links TRBV29-1 to TRBJ2-3; 7 bases align to TRBD2. From germline, CDR1 is SQVTM and CDR2 ANQGSEA. The CDR3 is 12 residues long. The CDR3 region is CSVEGLEDTQYF. CDR3 nucleotides: TGCAGCGTGGAAGGACTAGAAGATACGCAGTATTTT.

The rearrangement uses TRBV24-1 and TRBJ2-3; 9 positions agree with TRBD2. Germline assignment: CDR1 KGHDR and CDR2 SFDVKD. This CDR3 has 14 amino acids. V gave up 6 bases and J gave up 0 bases; unmatched junction bases: 0. CDR3 region: CATSLAGSTDTQYF. CDR3 in DNA: TGTGCCACCAGTCTAGCGGGGAGCACAGATACGCAGTATTTT.

This rearrangement joins TRBV18 to TRBJ1-1; 10 nucleotides agree with TRBD1. Germline assignment: CDR1 KGHSH and CDR2 LQKENI. The CDR3 is 14 residues long. V shed 4 bases and J 5 bases; nucleotides not matched to a gene: 4. The chain's CDR3 is CASSLRTGGTEAFF. As DNA, the CDR3 is TGTGCCAGCTCACTAAGGACAGGGGGGACTGAAGCTTTCTTT.

This clone has only one observation. The CDR3 nucleotides read TGTGCCAGCAGTCAATCCCGACAGGCACAAGAGACCCAGTACTTC. Amino acids: CASSQSRQAQETQYF. This chain uses TRBV6-5 with TRBJ2-5; D is perhaps TRBD1 (6 bases). The germline gives CDR1 MNHEY, CDR2 SVGAGI. The germline V and J ends were trimmed by 5 bases and 2 bases, with 15 bases remaining between them. CDR3 length: 15 amino acids.

This clone showed up just a few times. The chain is built from TRBV4-1 and TRBJ1-6; 9 nucleotides align to TRBD1. The CDR3 is made up of 15 amino acids. Germline V lookup: CDR1 MGHRA, CDR2 YSYEKL. The trim removed 4 bases at V and 8 bases at J, leaving 6 bases unmatched. The CDR3 protein is CASSPHRGPDSPLHF. The CDR3 DNA is TGCGCCAGCAGCCCCCACAGGGGGCCGGATTCACCCCTCCACTTT.

The chain joins TRBV7-2 to TRBJ2-3; 9 bases match TRBD2. J lost 3 bases, V lost 2 bases, and 6 bases had no gene match. Germline V gene data show CDR1 as SGHTA and CDR2 as FQGNSA. The CDR3 totals 16 residues. The CDR3 sequence is CASSLRSSGTTDTQYF. For the CDR3, the DNA is TGTGCCAGCAGCTTACGATCTAGCGGGACTACAGATACGCAGTATTTT.

J is TRBJ2-5 and V is TRBV2, with D hard to call. The length of the CDR3 is 15 residues. V lost 6 bases to trimming and J lost 2 bases, with 16 bases between them. Germline V lookup: CDR1 SNHLY, CDR2 FYNNEI. The CDR3 nucleotides are TGTGCCAGCAGCGCAGACCTCTTCGGACAAGAGACCCAGTACTTC. Its protein is CASSADLFGQETQYF.

This clone was picked up one time. V gene TRBV4-2 combines with J gene TRBJ1-4; D is perhaps TRBD1 (6 bases). The germline V gene encodes CDR1 LGHNA and CDR2 YNFKEQ. With 2 bases removed from V and 7 bases from J, the gap between germline ends came to 23 bases. The CDR3 has 18 amino acids. This chain's CDR3 is CASSQSPAPSGVGEKLFF. CDR3 DNA: TGTGCCAGCAGCCAAAGCCCTGCGCCTTCAGGGGTAGGTGAAAAACTGTTTTTT.

This chain links TRBV5-1 with TRBJ2-5; TRBD1 aligns across 9 bases. CDR1 and CDR2 (germline): SGHRS, YFSETQ. J was trimmed by 4 bases and V by 1 base; bases with no gene match: 20. The length of the CDR3 is 20 residues. In nucleotides, the CDR3 is TGCGCCAGCAGCTTGTTTCCCGGCATAAACCGTACAGGGGGCCGAGAGACCCAGTACTTC. As protein: CASSLFPGINRTGGRETQYF.

The chain has TRBV7-2 and TRBJ1-3; 8 bases map to TRBD1. After removal of 4 bases from V and 2 bases from J, the junction contained 7 bases not matched to a gene. Germline CDR1 reads SGHTA; CDR2 reads FQGNSA. This CDR3 spans 16 amino acids. For the CDR3, the DNA is TGTGCCAGCAGCTCAAGGACAGGGTCGGCTGGAAACACCATATATTTT. It codes for CASSSRTGSAGNTIYF.

The table lists this clone with a few counts. The genes are TRBV3-1 (or the pseudogene TRBV3-2) and TRBJ1-1; unclear D gene. V was trimmed by 0 bases and J by 12 bases, leaving 11 bases between them. The CDR3 is 12 amino acids. Germline CDR1 reads LGHDT; CDR2 reads YNNKEL (reference sequence). This CDR3 reads CASSQEYESSFF. CDR3 coding DNA: TGTGCCAGCAGCCAAGAATACGAATCCTCTTTCTTT.

The V gene is TRBV7-9, the J gene TRBJ1-4; the match to TRBD1 covers 9 bases. Trimming removed 4 bases from V and 11 bases from J; junction bases left unmatched: 2. CDR1 SEHNR and CDR2 FQNEAQ come from the germline V gene (reference sequence). The CDR3 runs to 12 residues. The CDR3 sequence: CASSYGQGKLFF. In DNA form, the CDR3 reads TGTGCCAGCAGCTACGGACAGGGGAAACTGTTTTTT.

V is TRBV30 and J is TRBJ1-1; D unclear. The CDR3 runs 12 residues. Trimming cost V 5 bases and J 3 bases, with 10 bases left between them. Germline assignment: CDR1 GTSNPN and CDR2 SVGIG (reference sequence). The CDR3 DNA reads as TGTGCCTGGGGGAGGCCTTACACTGAAGCTTTCTTT. It is translated as CAWGRPYTEAFF.

The chain joins TRBV5-5 to TRBJ1-5; D is perhaps TRBD1 (6 bases). Germline values: CDR1 SGHKS, CDR2 YYEKEE (reference sequence). V lost 0 bases and J 4 bases, leaving 11 bases between the germline ends. This CDR3 comprises 15 residues. The CDR3: CASSLERGPNQPQHF. The CDR3 DNA reads as TGTGCCAGCAGCTTGGAACGGGGGCCGAATCAGCCCCAGCATTTT.

The V gene is TRBV19, the J gene TRBJ2-5; D possibly corresponds to TRBD2 (6 bases). CDR3 size: 15 residues. Germline V gives CDR1 LNHDA, CDR2 SQIVND (reference sequence). V was cut by 0 bases and J by 2 bases, with 10 bases left in between. CDR3 DNA sequence: TGTGCCAGTAGTATAGACCCCGGGGGTCAAGAGACCCAGTACTTC. Protein product: CASSIDPGGQETQYF.

The chain links TRBV6-1 to TRBJ2-7, with a weak D call TRBD1 (5 bases). From germline, CDR1 is MNHNS and CDR2 SASEGT. CDR3 length: 15 amino acids. Deletions cut 2 bases from V and 5 bases from J, with 16 bases between. The CDR3 DNA reads as TGTGCCAGCAGTGAACGCAGGGCAACTCCGGACGAGCAGTACGTC. It encodes CASSERRATPDEQYV.

The chain uses TRBV28 and TRBJ2-3; D is unresolved. CDR1 and CDR2 from the germline V gene are MDHEN and SYDVKM. The CDR3 contains 16 residues. With 5 bases removed from V and 3 bases from J, the gap between germline ends came to 18 bases. The CDR3 DNA reads TGTGCCAGCAGTCGCAGCTCTGCAATGGAGACAGATACGCAGTATTTT. Amino acids: CASSRSSAMETDTQYF.

The rearrangement uses TRBV6-5 and TRBJ1-3; D is unclear. The CDR3 loop spans 15 amino acids. Germline V gives CDR1 MNHEY, CDR2 SVGAGI. V lost 6 bases and J lost 0, with 12 bases in between. The CDR3 DNA follows: TGTGCCAGCAGCCGAGGACTGCCCTCTGGAAACACCATATATTTT. It codes for CASSRGLPSGNTIYF.

This rearrangement joins TRBV6-5 to TRBJ2-2; unclear D gene. The CDR3 extends over 15 amino acids. From germline, CDR1 is MNHEY and CDR2 SVGAGI. Between the trimmed V and J ends, which lost 2 bases and 1 base, there was a span of 8 bases. The CDR3 DNA reads TGTGCCAGCAGTTACGACACTTTGAACACCGGGGAGCTGTTTTTT. Translation gives CASSYDTLNTGELFF.

The chain links TRBV5-4 to TRBJ2-5; 8 bases are a match to TRBD1. V lost 4 bases, J lost 5 bases, and 7 bases stayed unmatched. The CDR3 runs 14 residues. Germline loops: CDR1 SGHNT, CDR2 YYREEE (reference sequence). The CDR3 sequence: CASSTGTGYETQYF. The CDR3 DNA is TGTGCCAGCAGCACCGGGACAGGTTATGAGACCCAGTACTTC. Filled out from reference TRBV5-4 and TRBJ2-5, the complete variable domain reads ETGVTQSPTHLIKTRGQQVTLRCSSQSGHNTVSWYQQALGQGPQFIFQYYREEENGRGNFPPRFSGLQFPNYSSELNVNALELDDSALYLCASSTGTGYETQYFGPGTRLLVL.

The gene calls are TRBV10-1 and TRBJ2-2; the D is unclear. The CDR3 runs to 14 residues. Trimming pared 7 bases from V and 3 bases from J, leaving 12 bases between. Germline V CDR1 and CDR2: WNHNN, SYGVQD (reference sequence). The CDR3 protein is CASTPYTDTGELFF. The CDR3 nucleotides read TGCGCCAGCACCCCATACACTGACACCGGGGAGCTGTTTTTT.

The chain employs TRBV19 and TRBJ2-6; 8 bases align to TRBD1. The ends lost 11 bases at V and 2 bases at J; junction bases unmatched: 5. The CDR3 is 14 residues long. Germline V gene lookup returns CDR1 LNHDA and CDR2 SQIVND (reference sequence). CDR3 loop: CASAGGAGANVLTF. As DNA, the CDR3 is TGTGCCTCCGCAGGGGGCGCTGGGGCCAACGTCCTGACTTTC.